This record looks at one TCR beta chain sequence and its context. Antigen specificity is unknown. The data originate from a study of cytomegalovirus exposure and HLA in healthy donors. Whole-study findings and limits: Association of roughly 17,000 TCR beta sequences with HLA alleles was found at 0.05 false discovery rate in a later analysis.

The ends were cut back, 4 bases at V and 0 bases at J, with 10 bases in the middle. The V gene's germline CDR1 is SNHLY and CDR2 FYNNEI. The CDR3 is made up of 15 amino acids. Vbeta (60) and Jbeta (13) primers were used in the PCR. TCRdb's copy holds only in-frame clones and misses some; the assay was immunoSEQ multiplex PCR. The sample comprises fewer than 200,000 clones, roughly 80% of which are singletons, and around 2.1% rests with the top ten. The sample taken for sequencing was PBMCs. This sequence joins TRBV2 and TRBJ2-1; D may be TRBD1 (6 bases). The sequence was collected from a female donor in good health and CMV-seronegative. The chain's CDR3 is CASSAGQSSYNEQFF. Here the CDR3 DNA reads TGTGCCAGCAGTGCCGGACAGAGCTCCTACAATGAGCAGTTCTTC.